This TCR beta chain was sequenced during a study of T cells in Graves' hyperthyroidism and ophthalmopathy. The wider study: Blood was drawn when the patient was first diagnosed and still untreated. Study-wide results and caveats: With a median lead of about six months before onset, the model predicted ophthalmopathy. Clonotypes that were expanded in thyroid above 0.001 mostly appeared in blood too.

Amplification of TCR beta CDR3 regions used RNA as the template. HTBI primers drove first-round RT-PCR of the TCR CDR3. A single record per CDR3 protein comes from TCRdb applying MiXCR to the multiplex PCR reads. In the table there are roughly 500,000 distinct CDR3 sequences, about 16% of which are singletons. Diagnoses were made from clinical symptoms, serum measures (thyroxine and TRAb), thyroid ultrasound and orbital computed tomography. Per the germline V gene, CDR1 is SGHTA and CDR2 is FQGNSA. This CDR3 spans 14 amino acids. V lost 7 bases and J lost 5, with 15 bases in between. This clonotype has only a few counts. Its target is unknown.

This clonotype originated in a woman in her twenties or thirties with Graves' ophthalmopathy. Material: blood. The gene calls are TRBV7-2 and TRBJ2-1; D is perhaps TRBD1 (6 bases). DNA for the CDR3: TGTGCCAGCATCAAGGGGGTGAGCCACAATGAGCAGTTCTTC. Its translation is CASIKGVSHNEQFF.